This T cell receptor beta chain was recorded in a study of graft-versus-host responses after intestinal transplantation. The wider study: Tacrolimus plus steroids were given to all recipients for about 3 years, preceded by anti-thymocyte globulin induction. Study-level findings and limits: Individuals who had graft-donor T cell macrochimerism had allografts that showed high graft-versus-host to host-versus-graft clonal ratios. Detection of GvH clones occurred in recipient marrow, and some had their first appearance in ileum or blood.

Profiled with immunoSEQ multiplex PCR; TCRdb holds only in-frame clones, not every one. This repertoire shows about 85,000 clones, more than 85% found once; its top ten account for about 7.3%. Germline V gene lookup returns CDR1 SGHVS and CDR2 FNYEAQ. The CDR3 is 15 residues long. J was trimmed by 6 bases and V by 1 base; bases with no gene match: 9. A remark on this clone: As yet, its antigen is unknown.

The gene calls are TRBV7-6 and TRBJ2-7, with 7 bases matching TRBD2. This TCR came from a human donor who was the organ donor for an intestinal transplant. The material sequenced was unstimulated CD8+ T cells sorted from spleen or lymph node cells, taken before transplant. CDR3 sequence: CASSLGTSEFAEQYF. In DNA form, the CDR3 reads TGTGCCAGCAGCTTAGGAACTAGCGAGTTCGCCGAGCAGTACTTC.